This entry describes one TCR beta chain. CDR1 and CDR2 (germline): SGHDN, FVKESK. The CDR3 has 16 amino acids. V gave up 0 bases and J gave up 2 bases, with 8 bases separating them. The sample originates from a study of blood T cell repertoires in COVID-19. About the study: The origin of the acute and convalescent COVID-19 samples was the United States, Italy and Spain.

Source study methods: Quantification of nucleated cells was approximated via reference gene primer amplification. This table comes from immunoSEQ multiplex PCR, and its TCRdb copy is limited to in-frame clones, with some not included. That table gives V, J and clone size, and the DNA gave D and trimming. Here the sample spans a few hundred thousand clones, roughly 84% being singletons. What was sequenced was peripheral blood. This chain uses TRBV14 with TRBJ1-6; D unresolved. The TCR originated in a person aged 65 to 79 with COVID-19, enrolled during active disease. The CDR3 DNA reads TGTGCCAGCAGCCAAGAACCTAATCCCTATAATTCACCCCTCCACTTT. Translated: CASSQEPNPYNSPLHF.